The 3 T cell receptor beta chains below all came from one sample that was sequenced in a study of T-cell reconstitution after alpha-beta-depleted transplantation in children. Molecular barcoding with unique molecular identifiers was used for the TCRbeta library. Each CDR3 protein gets one entry after TCRdb re-called the PCR reads with MiXCR. The data contain 250,000 to 400,000 distinct CDR3 sequences, approximately 23% of them singletons. Here the sequenced sample was PBMCs, mostly from graft donor cells, taken 180 days after TCRalphabeta/CD19-depleted stem cell transplant. Receptor source: a male patient aged 10 to 17 who had a stem cell transplant for acute lymphoblastic leukemia, so the T cells may come from the graft donor.

The chain uses TRBV4-1 and TRBJ2-1, with 8 bases identical to TRBD2. The CDR3 runs 16 residues. CDR1 is MGHRA and CDR2 is YSYEKL in the germline V gene. Germline trimming cut 1 base from V and 9 bases from J; bases unmatched to any gene: 11. CDR3 sequence: CASSQGRKREFGEQFF. The CDR3 nucleotides are TGCGCCAGCAGCCAAGGGAGAAAGCGGGAGTTTGGTGAGCAGTTCTTC.

CDR3 in amino acids: CASSGTSFELFF. The CDR3 nucleotides read TGTGCCAGCAGCGGGACCTCTTTCGAGCTGTTTTTT. This rearrangement joins TRBV5-6 to TRBJ2-2; D is perhaps TRBD1 or TRBD2 (5 bases each). Germline CDR1 and CDR2: SGHDT and YYEEEE. The CDR3 is 12 residues long. The V end was cut by 4 bases, the J end by 11 bases, with 12 bases between.

This clonotype has just a few counts. J is TRBJ2-7 and V is TRBV29-1; D gene ambiguous. The length of the CDR3 is 12 residues. The germline CDR1 and CDR2 sequences are SQVTM and ANQGSEA. Trimming removed 4 bases at V and 2 bases at J, with 9 bases between. The DNA of the CDR3 is TGCAGCGTTGTCGTCAGCCCCTACGAGCAGTACTTC. Its protein is CSVVVSPYEQYF.